Detailed here is one T cell receptor beta chain. Its matching antigen is unknown. This entry comes from a study of CD8 T cells in ankylosing spondylitis. General study findings and limits: Typical of ankylosing spondylitis blood, it appeared, was a TCR beta motif of seven to nine highly homologous variants. Clones linked to disease were reported to show significant enrichment in matched ankylosing spondylitis synovial fluid. With a CD8+ phenotype, disease-linked clones were relatively rare in peripheral blood.

The ends were cut back, 1 base at V and 7 bases at J, with 13 bases in the middle. This CDR3 region has 15 residues. Germline V gene lookup returns CDR1 KGHDR and CDR2 SFDVKD. In making TCR beta libraries, quantitative 5'-RACE with molecular barcodes was used. TCRdb re-derived calls from the 5' RACE reads in MiXCR, one entry per CDR3 protein. The sample has approximately 100,000 distinct CDR3 sequences, less than 25% seen once; the top ten hold about 12%. This sequence originates from a male donor with ankylosing spondylitis. Sequences were obtained from synovial fluid, either unsorted or a sorted T cell fraction (not recorded which). The rearrangement uses TRBV24-1 and TRBJ2-1, with D possibly being TRBD2 (5 bases). CDR3 protein: CATSDFLGVGNEQFF. The CDR3 DNA sequence: TGTGCCACCAGTGATTTCCTCGGGGTCGGAAATGAGCAGTTCTTC.